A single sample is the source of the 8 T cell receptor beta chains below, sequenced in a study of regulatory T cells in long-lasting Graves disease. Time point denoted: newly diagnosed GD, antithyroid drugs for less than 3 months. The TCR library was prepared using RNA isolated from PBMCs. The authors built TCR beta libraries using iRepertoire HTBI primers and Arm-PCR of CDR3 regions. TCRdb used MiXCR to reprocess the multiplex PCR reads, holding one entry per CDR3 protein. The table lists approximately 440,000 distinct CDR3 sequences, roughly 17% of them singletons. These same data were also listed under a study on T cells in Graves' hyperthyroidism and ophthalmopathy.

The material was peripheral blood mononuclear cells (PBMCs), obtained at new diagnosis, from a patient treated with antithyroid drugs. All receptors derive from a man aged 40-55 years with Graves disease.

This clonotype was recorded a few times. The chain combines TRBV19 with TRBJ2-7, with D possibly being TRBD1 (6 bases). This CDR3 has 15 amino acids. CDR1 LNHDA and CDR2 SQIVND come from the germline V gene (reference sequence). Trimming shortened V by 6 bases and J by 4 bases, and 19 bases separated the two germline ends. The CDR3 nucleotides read TGTGCCAGTAGCCAAAGCCCGGGACAAAATTACGAGCAGTACTTC. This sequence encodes CASSQSPGQNYEQYF.

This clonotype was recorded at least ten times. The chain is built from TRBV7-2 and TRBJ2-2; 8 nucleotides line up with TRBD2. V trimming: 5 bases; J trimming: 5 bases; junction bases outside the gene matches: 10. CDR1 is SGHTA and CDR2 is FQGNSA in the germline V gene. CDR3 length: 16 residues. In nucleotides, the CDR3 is TGTGCCAGCAGCCCCAGGACTAGCCGACGGACCGGGGAGCTGTTTTTT. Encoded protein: CASSPRTSRRTGELFF.

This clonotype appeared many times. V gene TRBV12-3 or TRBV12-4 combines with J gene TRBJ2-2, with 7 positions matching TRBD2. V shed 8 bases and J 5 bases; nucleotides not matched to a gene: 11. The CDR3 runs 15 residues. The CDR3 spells CASGTGTGGTGELFF. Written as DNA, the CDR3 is TGTGCCAGCGGGACCGGGACGGGAGGTACCGGGGAGCTGTTTTTT.

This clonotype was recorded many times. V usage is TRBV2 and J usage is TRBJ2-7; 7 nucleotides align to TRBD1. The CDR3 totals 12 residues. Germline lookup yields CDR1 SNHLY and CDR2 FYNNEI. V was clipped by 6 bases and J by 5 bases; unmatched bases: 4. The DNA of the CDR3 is TGTGCCAGCAGGACAGGGCCTGACGAGCAGTACTTC. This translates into CASRTGPDEQYF.

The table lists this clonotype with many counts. CDR3 region: CASSLRSLRTEAFF. The CDR3 coding sequence is TGTGCCAGCAGTTTACGGAGTCTAAGGACTGAAGCTTTCTTT. The rearrangement links TRBV12-3 or TRBV12-4 to TRBJ1-1; D gene ambiguous. The CDR3 consists of 14 residues. V was pared by 2 bases and J by 5 bases, with 12 bases between.

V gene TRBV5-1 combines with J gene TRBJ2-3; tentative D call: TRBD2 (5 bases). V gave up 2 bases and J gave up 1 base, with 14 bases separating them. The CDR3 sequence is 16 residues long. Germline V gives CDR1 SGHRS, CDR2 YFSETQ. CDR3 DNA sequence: TGCGCCAGCAGCTTCGGTGGGCTAGCCCGCACAGATACGCAGTATTTT. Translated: CASSFGGLARTDTQYF.

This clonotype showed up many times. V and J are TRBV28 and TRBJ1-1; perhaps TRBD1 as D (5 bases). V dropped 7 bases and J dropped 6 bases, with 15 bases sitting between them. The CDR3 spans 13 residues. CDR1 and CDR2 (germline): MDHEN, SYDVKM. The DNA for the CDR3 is TGTGCCAGCACTCGGCCCCAAGGGGCTGAAGCTTTCTTT. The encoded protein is CASTRPQGAEAFF.

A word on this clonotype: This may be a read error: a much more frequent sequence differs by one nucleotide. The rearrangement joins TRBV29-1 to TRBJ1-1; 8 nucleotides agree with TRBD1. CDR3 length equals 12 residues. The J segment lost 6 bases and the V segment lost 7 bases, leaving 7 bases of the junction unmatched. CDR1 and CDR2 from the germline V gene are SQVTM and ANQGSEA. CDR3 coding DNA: TGCAGCGGCCCACAGGGGGGGGCTGAAGCTTTCTTT. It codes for CSGPQGGAEAFF.